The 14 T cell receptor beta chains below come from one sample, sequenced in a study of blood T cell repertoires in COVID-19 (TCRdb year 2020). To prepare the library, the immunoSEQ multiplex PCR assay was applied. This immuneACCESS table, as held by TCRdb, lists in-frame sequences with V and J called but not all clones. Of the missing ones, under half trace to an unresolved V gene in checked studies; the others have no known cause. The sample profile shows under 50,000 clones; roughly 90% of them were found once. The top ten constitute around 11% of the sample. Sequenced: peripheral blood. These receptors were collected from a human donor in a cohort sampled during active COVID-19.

In DNA, the CDR3 is TGTGCCAGCAGTTATCAGGGGGGCTCTGGGGCCAACGTCCTGACTTTC. As protein: CASSYQGGSGANVLTF. The chain has TRBV6-6 and TRBJ2-6, with a tentative D call TRBD1 (7 bases). Trimming took 3 bases from V and 0 from J, leaving 9 bases between them. Germline assignment: CDR1 MNHNY and CDR2 SVGAGI (reference sequence). The CDR3 is 16 amino acids.

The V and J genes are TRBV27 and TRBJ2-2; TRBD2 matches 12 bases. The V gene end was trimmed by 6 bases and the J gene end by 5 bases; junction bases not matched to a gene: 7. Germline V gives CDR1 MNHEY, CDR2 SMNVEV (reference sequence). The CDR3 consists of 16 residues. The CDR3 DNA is TGTGCCAGCAGAATGCGGGGACTAGCGGGTACCGGGGAGCTGTTTTTT. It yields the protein CASRMRGLAGTGELFF.

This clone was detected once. CDR3 coding DNA: TGTGCCAGCAGCTTGGGGGGGTACAATGAGCAGTTCTTC. As protein: CASSLGGYNEQFF. The genes are TRBV11-3 and TRBJ2-1; 7 bases are a match to TRBD2. Germline V lookup: CDR1 SGHNT, CDR2 YENEEA. Unmatched junction bases numbered 0, after V lost 3 bases and J lost 4 bases. This CDR3 spans 13 amino acids.

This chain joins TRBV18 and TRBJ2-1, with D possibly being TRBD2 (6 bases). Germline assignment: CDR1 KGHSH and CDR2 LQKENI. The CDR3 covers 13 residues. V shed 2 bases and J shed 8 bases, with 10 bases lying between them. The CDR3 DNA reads TGTGCCAGCTCACCATTCGGAGGGGATGAGCAGTTCTTC. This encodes CASSPFGGDEQFF.

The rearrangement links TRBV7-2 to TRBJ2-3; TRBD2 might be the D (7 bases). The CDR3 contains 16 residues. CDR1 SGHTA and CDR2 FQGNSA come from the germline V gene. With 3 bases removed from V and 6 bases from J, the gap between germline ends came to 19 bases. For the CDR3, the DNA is TGTGCCAGCAGCTTCGGCCGGCAGGCGGGGGCGGATACGCAGTATTTT. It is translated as CASSFGRQAGADTQYF.

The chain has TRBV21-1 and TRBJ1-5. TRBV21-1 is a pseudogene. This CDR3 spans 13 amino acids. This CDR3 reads CASSKVTGQPQHF. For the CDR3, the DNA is TGTGCCAGCAGCAAAGTAACGGGTCAGCCCCAGCATTTT.

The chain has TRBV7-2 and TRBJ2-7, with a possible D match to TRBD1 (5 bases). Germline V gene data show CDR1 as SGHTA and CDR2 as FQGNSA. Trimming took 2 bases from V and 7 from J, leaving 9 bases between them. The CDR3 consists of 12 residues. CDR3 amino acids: CASSLSRVEQYF. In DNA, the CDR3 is TGTGCCAGCAGCTTAAGCAGGGTGGAGCAGTACTTC.

CDR3: CASSQDVGELFF. CDR3 DNA sequence: TGTGCCAGCAGCCAGGATGTAGGGGAGCTGTTTTTT. The chain employs TRBV7-2 and TRBJ2-2; unclear D gene. The CDR3 has 12 residues. CDR1 SGHTA and CDR2 FQGNSA come from the germline V gene. V lost 5 bases to trimming and J lost 8 bases, with 9 bases between them.

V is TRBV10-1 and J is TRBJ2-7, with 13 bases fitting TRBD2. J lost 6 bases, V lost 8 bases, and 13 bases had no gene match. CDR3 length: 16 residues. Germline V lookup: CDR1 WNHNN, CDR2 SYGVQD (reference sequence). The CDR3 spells CASQDTGTSGKVEQYF. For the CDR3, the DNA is TGCGCCAGCCAAGACACCGGGACTAGCGGGAAAGTCGAGCAGTACTTC.

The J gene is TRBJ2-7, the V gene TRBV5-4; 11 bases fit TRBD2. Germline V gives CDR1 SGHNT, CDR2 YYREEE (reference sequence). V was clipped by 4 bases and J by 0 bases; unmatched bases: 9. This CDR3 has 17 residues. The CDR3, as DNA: TGTGCCAGCAGCGCCATCCCGGGACTAGCGGCCTCCTACGAGCAGTACTTC. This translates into CASSAIPGLAASYEQYF.

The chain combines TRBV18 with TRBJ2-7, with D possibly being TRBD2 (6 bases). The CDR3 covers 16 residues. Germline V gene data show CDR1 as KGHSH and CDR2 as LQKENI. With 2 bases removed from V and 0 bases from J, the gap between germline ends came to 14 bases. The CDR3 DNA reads TGTGCCAGCTCACCAGGGACTTCCCTGAACTCCTACGAGCAGTACTTC. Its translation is CASSPGTSLNSYEQYF.

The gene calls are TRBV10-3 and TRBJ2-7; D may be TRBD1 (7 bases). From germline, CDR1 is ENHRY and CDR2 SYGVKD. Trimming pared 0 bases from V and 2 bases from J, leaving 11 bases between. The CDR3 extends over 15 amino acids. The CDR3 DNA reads TGTGCCATCAGTGAGTCTGGAGGGGGCACCTACGAGCAGTACTTC. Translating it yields CAISESGGGTYEQYF.

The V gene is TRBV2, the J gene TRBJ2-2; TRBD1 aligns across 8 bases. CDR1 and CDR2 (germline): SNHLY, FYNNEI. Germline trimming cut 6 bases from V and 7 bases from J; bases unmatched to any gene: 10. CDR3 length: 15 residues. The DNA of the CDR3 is TGTGCCAGCAGCCGACAGGGGAAAATCGGCGGGGAGCTGTTTTTT. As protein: CASSRQGKIGGELFF. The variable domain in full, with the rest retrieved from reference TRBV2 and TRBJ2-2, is EPEVTQTPSHQVTQMGQEVILRCVPISNHLYFYWYRQILGQKVEFLVSFYNNEISEKSEIFDDQFSVERPDGSNFTLKIRSTKLEDSAMYFCASSRQGKIGGELFFGEGSRLTVL.

CDR3 in DNA: TGTGCCAGTAGTACCAGACAGGGGAGGACCTACGAGCAGTACTTC. Encoded protein: CASSTRQGRTYEQYF. V and J are TRBV19 and TRBJ2-7; TRBD1 aligns across 8 bases. V was clipped by 4 bases and J by 2 bases; unmatched bases: 7. This CDR3 has 15 amino acids. Germline V gene data show CDR1 as LNHDA and CDR2 as SQIVND (reference sequence). The entire variable domain, with the rest obtained from reference TRBV19 and TRBJ2-7, is as follows: DGGITQSPKYLFRKEGQNVTLSCEQNLNHDAMYWYRQDPGQGLRLIYYSQIVNDFQKGDIAEGYSVSREKKESFPLTVTSAQKNPTAFYLCASSTRQGRTYEQYFGPGTRLTVT.